The entry below describes one T cell receptor beta chain. Per-sample PBMC isolation yielded at least 6.5 million cells. The data were obtained in a study of blood T cells in healthy people across ages. Next came a second PCR, run for about 6 to 12 cycles, which used a sample-barcoded 5' primer along with a J-beta primer mix. Each cDNA molecule was tagged by a template-switch adaptor with 12 random nucleotides. Researchers report that each sample yielded at least 2.5 million CDR3-containing paired-end reads. TCRdb used MiXCR to reprocess the 5' RACE reads, holding one entry per CDR3 protein. The profile shows approximately 800,000 distinct CDR3 sequences, 30% to 45% of them singletons. This clonotype was sampled from a man aged 18-30 years in good health. Sequencing was performed on blood.

The DNA of the CDR3 is TGTGCCAGCAGCTTCACCAGGGTGGCCGGGGAGCTGTTTTTT. It encodes CASSFTRVAGELFF. This rearrangement joins TRBV7-2 to TRBJ2-2; maybe TRBD1 (5 bases). Per the germline V gene, CDR1 is SGHTA and CDR2 is FQGNSA. Trimming shortened V by 3 bases and J by 6 bases, and 11 bases separated the two germline ends. CDR3 length: 14 amino acids.